Below are 29 T cell receptor beta chains sequenced from a single sample in a study of blood T cell repertoires in COVID-19 (dated by TCRdb to 2020 to 2021). The method behind the library was the immunoSEQ multiplex PCR assay. TCRdb mirrors the immuneACCESS table, restricted to in-frame sequences. Some clones are absent from its copies; in checked studies, under half trace to an unresolved V gene, and the reason for the others is unknown. The sample table lists some 150,000 clones, just under 85% of them with a count of one. Roughly 29% of the sample belongs to the ten largest clones. Sequencing was performed on peripheral blood. The receptors were gathered from a woman aged 55-70 years with acute or convalescent COVID-19.

The chain is built from TRBV7-8 and TRBJ2-1; tentatively, D is TRBD1 (7 bases). Trimming took 5 bases from V and 7 from J, leaving 24 bases between them. The CDR3 runs 17 residues. The germline gives CDR1 SGHVS, CDR2 FQNEAQ. This chain's CDR3 is CASSPGGRQGRRNEQFF. In nucleotides, the CDR3 is TGTGCCAGCAGCCCAGGGGGGAGACAGGGCCGTCGGAATGAGCAGTTCTTC. Complete variable domain (other parts from reference TRBV7-8 and TRBJ2-1): GAGVSQSPRYKVAKRGQDVALRCDPISGHVSLFWYQQALGQGPEFLTYFQNEAQLDKSGLPSDRFFAERPEGSVSTLKIQRTQQEDSAVYLCASSPGGRQGRRNEQFFGPGTRLTVL.

The chain links TRBV28 to TRBJ1-5, with TRBD1 matching over 9 bases. The junction had 7 bases not matched to a gene; V was cut back by 6 bases and J by 4 bases. The CDR3 is 15 amino acids. Germline CDR1 is MDHEN and CDR2 is SYDVKM. The CDR3 DNA sequence: TGTGCCAGCAGACTCTCCGGGACAGGGAATCAGCCCCAGCATTTT. It yields the protein CASRLSGTGNQPQHF.

The chain recombines TRBV7-9 with TRBJ2-7, with D maybe TRBD1 (6 bases). Germline loops: CDR1 SEHNR, CDR2 FQNEAQ (reference sequence). V lost 5 bases and J 4 bases, leaving 27 bases between the germline ends. The CDR3 length is 18 residues. The CDR3 DNA follows: TGTGCCAGCAGCCCACCCCAAACAGGGACCAGACCGATTTACGAGCAGTACTTC. It yields the protein CASSPPQTGTRPIYEQYF.

This clone was seen a handful of times. In DNA form, the CDR3 reads TGTGCCACCGAAGACAGCAGCTCTGGAAACACCATATATTTT. Translating it yields CATEDSSSGNTIYF. This chain connects TRBV28 to TRBJ1-3; weak D call: TRBD1 (5 bases). The CDR3 contains 14 residues. With 10 bases removed from V and 0 bases from J, the gap between germline ends came to 13 bases. Germline CDR1 MDHEN, CDR2 SYDVKM.

The chain combines TRBV9 with TRBJ2-5; possibly TRBD2 for D (5 bases). Germline V gene lookup returns CDR1 SGDLS and CDR2 YYNGEE. The CDR3 runs to 15 residues. The ends were cut back, 1 base at V and 1 base at J, with 11 bases in the middle. The CDR3 is CASSVIGNPQETQYF. DNA for the CDR3: TGTGCCAGCAGCGTAATCGGGAACCCCCAAGAGACCCAGTACTTC.

This clone appeared a few times. V gene TRBV3-1 (or the pseudogene TRBV3-2) combines with J gene TRBJ1-2; TRBD1 might be the D (5 bases). The CDR3 contains 15 residues. Trimming took 0 bases from V and 6 from J, leaving 14 bases between them. CDR1 and CDR2 from the germline V gene are LGHDT and YNNKEL (reference sequence). The CDR3 spells CASSQDLGGTDGYTF. The DNA of the CDR3 is TGTGCCAGCAGCCAAGATTTGGGGGGGACGGATGGCTACACCTTC.

This clone was seen repeatedly, ten times or more. CDR3 in DNA: TGCAGCGTTCCCCGGGACAGCACCCAGCAGTTCTTC. This gives the protein CSVPRDSTQQFF. The V call is TRBV29-1, the J call TRBJ2-1; TRBD1 agrees at 7 bases. CDR3 size: 12 residues. The trim removed 5 bases at V and 11 bases at J, leaving 9 bases unmatched. The germline V gene encodes CDR1 SQVTM and CDR2 ANQGSEA.

The chain uses TRBV11-2 and TRBJ1-4; 7 bases fit TRBD1. The trim removed 3 bases at V and 10 bases at J, leaving 5 bases unmatched. Germline CDR1 reads SGHAT; CDR2 reads FQNNGV. There are 13 residues in the CDR3. CDR3 in amino acids: CASSFSGTVKLFF. CDR3 DNA: TGTGCCAGCAGCTTTAGCGGGACAGTAAAACTGTTTTTT. Drawing the rest from reference TRBV11-2 and TRBJ1-4, the complete variable domain is EAGVAQSPRYKIIEKRQSVAFWCNPISGHATLYWYQQILGQGPKLLIQFQNNGVVDDSQLPKDRFSAERLKGVDSTLKIQPAKLEDSAVYLCASSFSGTVKLFFGSGTQLSVL.

The J gene is TRBJ2-3, the V gene TRBV11-1; D possibly corresponds to TRBD2 (6 bases). Between the trimmed V and J ends, which lost 5 bases and 9 bases, there was a span of 12 bases. Germline V lookup: CDR1 SGHAT, CDR2 FQDESV (reference sequence). This CDR3 has 12 residues. Here the CDR3 DNA reads TGTGCCAGCAGCCCCCCCCGGGGGACGCAGTATTTT. Amino acid sequence: CASSPPRGTQYF.

V gene TRBV2 combines with J gene TRBJ1-3; 11 positions agree with TRBD1. V was clipped by 7 bases and J by 7 bases; unmatched bases: 9. Germline V lookup: CDR1 SNHLY, CDR2 FYNNEI. The CDR3 has 15 amino acids. CDR3 in amino acids: CASTDGTGGRNTIYF. The CDR3 region has the DNA TGTGCCAGCACTGACGGGACAGGGGGTAGGAACACCATATATTTT. The complete variable domain, with remaining parts taken from reference TRBV2 and TRBJ1-3, reads EPEVTQTPSHQVTQMGQEVILRCVPISNHLYFYWYRQILGQKVEFLVSFYNNEISEKSEIFDDQFSVERPDGSNFTLKIRSTKLEDSAMYFCASTDGTGGRNTIYFGEGSWLTVV.

The rearrangement joins TRBV6-6 to TRBJ1-6; 8 positions match TRBD1. The ends lost 2 bases at V and 7 bases at J; junction bases unmatched: 4. There are 15 residues in the CDR3. CDR1 is MNHNY and CDR2 is SVGAGI in the germline V gene (reference sequence). The CDR3 DNA sequence: TGTGCCAGCAGTTACCGGACAGGGACGAATTCACCCCTCCACTTT. This gives the protein CASSYRTGTNSPLHF.

CDR3 sequence: CASSSGTGWNYGYTF. The CDR3 DNA follows: TGTGCCAGCAGTTCCGGGACAGGGTGGAACTATGGCTACACCTTC. V gene TRBV6-5 combines with J gene TRBJ1-2, with 9 bases identical to TRBD1. The junction had 5 bases not matched to a gene; V was cut back by 4 bases and J by 2 bases. Germline lookup yields CDR1 MNHEY and CDR2 SVGAGI. The CDR3 has 15 amino acids.

The chain couples TRBV7-8 to TRBJ1-2, with TRBD1 as a possible D gene (6 bases). Trimming removed 4 bases at V and 2 bases at J, with 8 bases between. CDR1 is SGHVS, CDR2 FQNEAQ, per germline. The CDR3 totals 13 residues. CDR3 in amino acids: CASSSGQNYGYTF. DNA for the CDR3: TGTGCCAGCAGCTCTGGACAGAACTATGGCTACACCTTC. The full variable domain, its missing parts supplied by reference TRBV7-8 and TRBJ1-2, is GAGVSQSPRYKVAKRGQDVALRCDPISGHVSLFWYQQALGQGPEFLTYFQNEAQLDKSGLPSDRFFAERPEGSVSTLKIQRTQQEDSAVYLCASSSGQNYGYTFGSGTRLTVV.

This clone was observed a few times. V and J are TRBV12-3 or TRBV12-4 and TRBJ1-1; the D is unclear. This CDR3 contains 13 residues. V shed 7 bases and J shed 0 bases, with 9 bases lying between them. The CDR3 loop is CASTLGVNTEAFF. The CDR3 region has the DNA TGTGCCAGCACCCTCGGAGTGAACACTGAAGCTTTCTTT.

This clone was found a few times. V usage is TRBV19 and J usage is TRBJ2-1; 7 nucleotides align to TRBD1. V was pared by 7 bases and J by 7 bases, with 4 bases of the junction left unmatched. Germline V gene data show CDR1 as LNHDA and CDR2 as SQIVND (reference sequence). This CDR3 spans 12 amino acids. The CDR3 DNA follows: TGTGCCAGTAACAGGGGTGGGAATGAGCAGTTCTTC. It codes for CASNRGGNEQFF.

The table lists this clone with a count of one. J is TRBJ2-5 and V is TRBV12-3 or TRBV12-4, with D perhaps matching TRBD2 (5 bases). Trimming pared 4 bases from V and 5 bases from J, leaving 8 bases between. The CDR3 runs 12 residues. In nucleotides, the CDR3 is TGTGCCAGCAGTTATAGGGAGGAGACCCAGTACTTC. Encoded protein: CASSYREETQYF.

This clone appeared many times. The genes are TRBV3-1 (or the pseudogene TRBV3-2) and TRBJ1-5; D not resolved. The CDR3 totals 13 residues. The V end lost 4 bases, the J end lost 7 bases, and 11 bases lay between the germline ends. The germline CDR1 and CDR2 sequences are LGHDT and YNNKEL (reference sequence). This CDR3 is CASSRTPGQPQHF. Here the CDR3 DNA reads TGTGCCAGCAGCCGAACCCCGGGACAGCCCCAGCATTTT.

The genes are TRBV2 and TRBJ2-7; D perhaps matches TRBD2 (6 bases). V was shortened by 4 bases and J by 2 bases, with 12 bases between the two germline ends. The CDR3 spans 14 residues. CDR1 and CDR2 from the germline V gene are SNHLY and FYNNEI. The DNA of the CDR3 is TGTGCCAGCAGTGTCCCGGGAGAACCCTACGAGCAGTACTTC. This gives the protein CASSVPGEPYEQYF. Together with reference TRBV2 and TRBJ2-7, the CDR3 gives the full variable domain: EPEVTQTPSHQVTQMGQEVILRCVPISNHLYFYWYRQILGQKVEFLVSFYNNEISEKSEIFDDQFSVERPDGSNFTLKIRSTKLEDSAMYFCASSVPGEPYEQYFGPGTRLTVT.

This chain links TRBV6-5 with TRBJ1-5; TRBD1 is a possible D gene (5 bases). The CDR3 runs to 15 residues. The germline CDR1 and CDR2 sequences are MNHEY and SVGAGI. The V end was cut by 6 bases, the J end by 2 bases, with 14 bases between. CDR3 residues: CASRTGHRGNQPQHF. For the CDR3, the DNA is TGTGCCAGCAGGACTGGACACCGAGGCAATCAGCCCCAGCATTTT.

The gene calls are TRBV6-5 and TRBJ1-1, with D maybe TRBD1 (5 bases). The CDR3 spans 13 residues. Deletions cut 11 bases from V and 2 bases from J, with 15 bases between. From germline, CDR1 is MNHEY and CDR2 SVGAGI. The CDR3 protein is CAGGGYENTEAFF. The CDR3 nucleotides read TGTGCCGGCGGGGGATACGAAAACACTGAAGCTTTCTTT.

This chain connects TRBV19 to TRBJ1-4; 9 bases map to TRBD1. The CDR3 has 14 amino acids. The germline CDR1 and CDR2 sequences are LNHDA and SQIVND (reference sequence). J was trimmed by 7 bases and V by 6 bases; bases with no gene match: 6. CDR3 amino acids: CASREQGAREKLFF. The CDR3 DNA is TGTGCCAGTAGGGAACAGGGGGCACGTGAAAAACTGTTTTTT.

The chain employs TRBV7-6 and TRBJ2-2; D ambiguous. Germline CDR1 SGHVS, CDR2 FNYEAQ. The CDR3 is made up of 15 amino acids. Trimming removed 5 bases at V and 4 bases at J, with 14 bases between. This CDR3 reads CASSATSGRTGELFF. DNA for the CDR3: TGTGCCAGCAGCGCCACTTCAGGTCGCACCGGGGAGCTGTTTTTT.

CDR3 protein: CASSQVGGGTGNQPQHF. DNA of the CDR3: TGTGCCAGCAGCCAAGTGGGAGGGGGGACGGGCAATCAGCCCCAGCATTTT. The chain combines TRBV4-2 with TRBJ1-5, with D maybe TRBD1 (6 bases). The CDR3 consists of 17 residues. Trimming removed 1 base at V and 2 bases at J, with 15 bases between. Looked up from germline, CDR1 is LGHNA and CDR2 is YNFKEQ.

The chain recombines TRBV2 with TRBJ1-4; D is possibly TRBD1 (6 bases). The CDR3 loop spans 14 amino acids. V was shortened by 6 bases and J by 8 bases, with 16 bases between the two germline ends. Per germline, CDR1 SNHLY and CDR2 FYNNEI. The CDR3: CASSSGARREKLFF. The CDR3, as DNA: TGTGCCAGCAGCTCAGGGGCCCGAAGGGAAAAACTGTTTTTT.

The chain carries TRBV6-5 and TRBJ2-7; a weak D match, TRBD2 (7 bases). The CDR3 loop spans 14 amino acids. Germline CDR1 reads MNHEY; CDR2 reads SVGAGI. Trimming removed 8 bases at V and 7 bases at J, with 21 bases between. The DNA of the CDR3 is TGTGCCAGCTACCCAACGGGGGGCTCGTCGGAGCAGTACTTC. Translating gives CASYPTGGSSEQYF.

V usage is TRBV5-1 and J usage is TRBJ2-7; 7 bases agree with TRBD1. This CDR3 has 13 residues. V shed 4 bases and J 6 bases; nucleotides not matched to a gene: 7. CDR1 and CDR2 from the germline V gene are SGHRS and YFSETQ. CDR3 coding DNA: TGCGCCAGCAGCAGGACAGGTAATGGCGAGCAGTACTTC. Encoded protein: CASSRTGNGEQYF.

CDR3 DNA sequence: TGTGCCACCAGTCCCCGGGAGGGGGGCGCACCAACTAACTATGGCTACACCTTC. This encodes CATSPREGGAPTNYGYTF. The chain joins TRBV24-1 to TRBJ1-2, with D possibly being TRBD1 (6 bases). Trimming removed 6 bases from V and 0 bases from J, with 22 bases in between. This CDR3 has 18 amino acids. Germline CDR1 KGHDR, CDR2 SFDVKD.

The chain uses TRBV7-3 and TRBJ1-1; D might be TRBD1 (5 bases). This CDR3 contains 12 residues. Trimming removed 2 bases from V and 11 bases from J, with 12 bases in between. Germline-derived CDR1 and CDR2 are SGHTA and FQGTGA. The CDR3 sequence: CASSLVGGDAFF. The DNA of the CDR3 is TGTGCCAGCAGCTTAGTTGGGGGGGACGCTTTCTTT.

This clone was seen repeatedly, ten times or more. The chain uses TRBV19 and TRBJ2-5; 13 bases map to TRBD2. Looked up from germline, CDR1 is LNHDA and CDR2 is SQIVND (reference sequence). The CDR3 extends over 18 amino acids. The junction had 15 bases not matched to a gene; V was cut back by 4 bases and J by 7 bases. This chain's CDR3 is CASSRGTSGDPRERTQYF. The CDR3 DNA is TGTGCCAGTAGTAGAGGGACTAGCGGGGATCCAAGAGAGAGGACCCAGTACTTC.